A selection of T cell receptor beta chains follows, all from one sample in a study of CD8 T cells in ankylosing spondylitis. Each CDR3 protein is one row after TCRdb ran MiXCR on the 5' RACE reads. The sample has almost 400,000 distinct CDR3 sequences, around 22% seen once; the top ten hold roughly 16%. The sequencing input was blood, either unsorted or a sorted T cell fraction (not recorded which). These receptors all stem from a male donor with ankylosing spondylitis. Both conserved end residues are part of each CDR3. D genes are given only for firm matches. Size is stated for part of the rows, as once, few or many counts, or as a class when the clone is expanded.

>TRBV5-1|.|few|TRBJ2-1
CASSLTTGYNEQFF
TGCGCCAGCAGCTTGACCACGGGATACAATGAGCAGTTCTTC
>TRBV19|.|once|TRBJ1-3
CASMDRRSGNTIYF
TGTGCCAGTATGGACCGACGCTCTGGAAACACCATATATTTT
>TRBV7-2|.|.|TRBJ2-1
CDSSDFRGRLYNEQFF
TGTGACAGCAGCGATTTCAGGGGGAGGCTTTACAATGAGCAGTTCTTC
>TRBV5-1|TRBD2|few|TRBJ2-2
CASSLQREATGELFF
TGCGCCAGCAGCTTGCAACGGGAGGCCACCGGGGAGCTGTTTTTT
>TRBV20-1|TRBD2|.|TRBJ2-3
CSARLAGGTSTDTQYF
TGCAGTGCTAGACTAGCGGGAGGTACTAGCACAGATACGCAGTATTTT
>TRBV10-3|.|.|TRBJ2-3
CAISRTVDGEDTQYF
TGTGCCATCAGCCGGACAGTAGATGGGGAAGATACGCAGTATTTT
>TRBV2|.|.|TRBJ1-6
CASSEPSSYNSPLHF
TGTGCCAGCAGTGAGCCGAGCTCCTATAATTCACCCCTCCACTTT
>TRBV7-8|.|.|TRBJ1-5
CASSNPPRGNQPQHF
TGTGCCAGCAGCAACCCCCCCCGAGGGAATCAGCCCCAGCATTTT
>TRBV20-1|.|few|TRBJ1-4
CSARDQASPATNEKLFF
TGCAGTGCTAGAGATCAGGCTTCACCAGCAACTAATGAAAAACTGTTTTTT
>TRBV7-8|.|.|TRBJ2-5
CASSRLVVETQYF
TGTGCCAGCAGCAGACTAGTCGTAGAGACCCAGTACTTC
>TRBV30|TRBD2|few|TRBJ2-7
CAWSELAGVHEQYF
TGTGCCTGGAGTGAACTAGCGGGAGTACACGAGCAGTACTTC
>TRBV7-8|TRBD1|.|TRBJ1-5
CASSLNRGHQPQHF
TGTGCCAGCAGTCTCAACAGGGGGCATCAGCCCCAGCATTTT
>TRBV12-3/TRBV12-4|.|few|TRBJ2-3
CASSLVQGGRGQYF
TGTGCCAGCAGTTTAGTCCAGGGTGGTAGAGGGCAGTATTTT
>TRBV5-1|TRBD2|few|TRBJ2-3
CASSFGLAALDTQYF
TGCGCCAGCAGCTTCGGACTAGCGGCCTTGGATACGCAGTATTTT
>TRBV25-1|.|.|TRBJ2-2
CASNRPATGELFF
TGTGCCAGCAACCGACCGGCCACCGGGGAGCTGTTTTTT
>TRBV6-1|TRBD2|few|TRBJ2-7
CASRGLAESSYEQYF
TGTGCCAGCAGGGGACTAGCGGAAAGCTCCTACGAGCAGTACTTC
>TRBV11-3|TRBD2|.|TRBJ2-1
CASSLAATSGYNEQFF
TGTGCCAGCAGCTTAGCCGCGACTAGCGGTTACAATGAGCAGTTCTTC
>TRBV20-1|.|few|TRBJ2-7
CSARPPPNTYEQYF
TGCAGTGCTAGACCGCCTCCCAACACCTACGAGCAGTACTTC
>TRBV5-1|.|.|TRBJ2-2
CASSHQGPNTGELFF
TGCGCCAGCAGCCACCAAGGACCGAACACCGGGGAGCTGTTTTTT
>TRBV6-1|TRBD2|few|TRBJ2-7
CASSPLISGRFYYEQYF
TGTGCCAGCAGTCCTCTCATTAGCGGGAGATTTTACTACGAGCAGTACTTC
>TRBV24-1|TRBD1|.|TRBJ2-6
CATSDRDRVGANVLTF
TGTGCCACCAGTGACAGGGACAGGGTCGGGGCCAACGTCCTGACTTTC
>TRBV6-1|.|.|TRBJ2-2
CASSRGGGAGELFF
TGTGCCAGCTCCCGGGGCGGTGGGGCCGGGGAGCTGTTTTTT
>TRBV28|.|.|TRBJ2-2
CASTSGTYYTGELFF
TGTGCCAGCACCTCGGGGACCTACTACACCGGGGAGCTGTTTTTT
>TRBV29-1|.|many|TRBJ2-5
CSVEDSGGHRETQYF
TGCAGCGTTGAAGACTCTGGGGGCCACCGAGAGACCCAGTACTTC
>TRBV6-5|TRBD1|.|TRBJ2-7
CASSYTSPGQSNDYEQYF
TGTGCCAGCAGTTACACAAGTCCGGGACAGAGTAATGACTACGAGCAGTACTTC
>TRBV7-8|.|.|TRBJ1-3
CASSPGLAAGNTIYF
TGTGCCAGCAGCCCTGGGTTGGCCGCCGGAAACACCATATATTTT
>TRBV20-1|.|.|TRBJ2-3
CSGDEPSTDTQYF
TGCAGTGGCGACGAACCTAGCACAGATACGCAGTATTTT
>TRBV7-9|.|.|TRBJ1-4
CASSVPGTEKLFF
TGTGCCAGCAGCGTTCCAGGGACTGAAAAACTGTTTTTT
>TRBV5-6|.|.|TRBJ1-2
CASSSGLPSYGYTF
TGTGCCAGCAGCTCTGGACTCCCGAGCTATGGCTACACCTTC
>TRBV20-1|.|.|TRBJ2-5
CSATGPKETQYF
TGCAGTGCTACAGGACCGAAAGAGACCCAGTACTTC
>TRBV19|.|.|TRBJ2-1
CASSIAGAARQFF
TGTGCCAGTAGTATAGCTGGGGCGGCCAGGCAGTTCTTC
>TRBV29-1|TRBD1|few|TRBJ2-7
CSVLTTGAGEQYF
TGCAGCGTATTAACGACAGGGGCAGGCGAGCAGTACTTC
>TRBV10-3|TRBD1|few|TRBJ2-2
CAISQGALATGELFF
TGTGCCATCAGTCAGGGGGCACTGGCCACCGGGGAGCTGTTTTTT
>TRBV5-8|.|few|TRBJ1-1
CASSLTPEFEAFF
TGTGCCAGCAGCCTAACCCCAGAGTTCGAAGCTTTCTTT
>TRBV5-1|.|.|TRBJ2-7
CASSFSPEREQYF
TGCGCCAGCAGCTTCAGCCCCGAACGAGAGCAGTACTTC
>TRBV4-3|.|.|TRBJ2-1
CASSQDSGSANEQFF
TGCGCCAGCAGCCAAGATTCCGGGAGCGCCAATGAGCAGTTCTTC
>TRBV12-3/TRBV12-4|.|many|TRBJ2-2
CASSPRDRELFF
TGTGCCAGCAGCCCCCGGGACCGGGAGCTGTTTTTT
>TRBV25-1|TRBD1|.|TRBJ2-5
CASSGQGLPVDQYF
TGTGCCAGCAGTGGACAGGGATTACCTGTCGACCAGTACTTC
>TRBV6-1|.|few|TRBJ2-2
CASSVKWVGELFF
TGTGCCAGCAGCGTAAAATGGGTCGGGGAGCTGTTTTTT
>TRBV12-3/TRBV12-4|TRBD1|.|TRBJ2-5
CASSLLTGILETQYF
TGTGCCAGCAGTTTATTGACAGGGATTCTAGAGACCCAGTACTTC
>TRBV4-2|.|.|TRBJ2-7
CASSQASSGPEQYF
TGTGCCAGCAGCCAAGCTAGCTCTGGGCCCGAGCAGTACTTC
>TRBV29-1|TRBD1|.|TRBJ2-2
CSVLTRQGTTGELFF
TGCAGCGTCCTCACTCGACAGGGAACCACCGGGGAGCTGTTTTTT
>TRBV7-9|.|few|TRBJ1-2
CASSIDGSQSFSYGYTF
TGTGCCAGCAGCATCGACGGATCGCAGAGCTTTAGCTATGGCTACACCTTC
>TRBV5-6|TRBD2|.|TRBJ2-6
CASSAIPGLAGSAGANVLTF
TGTGCCAGCAGCGCAATACCGGGACTAGCGGGATCTGCTGGGGCCAACGTCCTGACTTTC
>TRBV20-1|.|.|TRBJ1-1
CSALGTVNTEAFF
TGCAGTGCCCTAGGGACGGTGAACACTGAAGCTTTCTTT
>TRBV28|.|.|TRBJ1-6
CASSLGQRNSPLHF
TGTGCCAGCAGTTTAGGACAACGAAATTCACCCCTCCACTTT
>TRBV19|.|.|TRBJ1-2
CASRAPGTYGYTF
TGTGCCAGTAGAGCTCCGGGGACATATGGCTACACCTTC
>TRBV5-1|.|few|TRBJ2-7
CASSLTYSTYEQYF
TGCGCCAGCAGCCTAACATACAGTACCTACGAGCAGTACTTC
>TRBV5-6|TRBD2|.|TRBJ2-1
CASSFGLAGVFDEQFF
TGTGCCAGCAGCTTTGGACTAGCGGGAGTTTTTGATGAGCAGTTCTTC
>TRBV24-1|.|few|TRBJ2-3
CATSDLLDTQYF
TGTGCCACCAGTGATTTGCTAGATACGCAGTATTTT
>TRBV6-2/TRBV6-3|.|.|TRBJ2-7
CASSYWWEAEQRTYEQYF
TGTGCCAGCAGTTACTGGTGGGAGGCCGAGCAGAGAACCTACGAGCAGTACTTC
>TRBV9|.|few|TRBJ2-1
CASSVAGGGGNEQFF
TGTGCCAGCAGCGTAGCCGGGGGCGGTGGGAATGAGCAGTTCTTC
>TRBV20-1|TRBD2|.|TRBJ2-7
CSARAKRETYEQYF
TGCAGTGCTAGAGCCAAGCGGGAGACCTACGAGCAGTACTTC
>TRBV10-3|.|few|TRBJ1-1
CASRGAETEAFF
TGTGCCTCCCGGGGGGCAGAAACTGAAGCTTTCTTT
>TRBV20-1|TRBD1|.|TRBJ1-4
CSANPGTGVEKLFF
TGCAGTGCTAATCCCGGGACAGGGGTTGAAAAACTGTTTTTT
>TRBV6-2/TRBV6-3|.|few|TRBJ1-5
CASTHRVHQPQHF
TGTGCCAGCACCCACAGGGTCCATCAGCCCCAGCATTTT
>TRBV5-1|.|.|TRBJ1-3
CASSLNSPGSGNTIYF
TGCGCCAGCAGCTTGAATTCGCCAGGGAGCGGAAACACCATATATTTT
>TRBV7-9|.|few|TRBJ1-5
CASSPGLSNQPQHF
TGTGCCAGCAGCCCCGGCCTTAGCAATCAGCCCCAGCATTTT
>TRBV6-1|.|few|TRBJ2-7
CASSPDILPYEQYF
TGTGCCAGCAGTCCGGACATCCTTCCCTACGAGCAGTACTTC